This T cell receptor beta chain was captured by sequencing in a study of T cell responses to AZD1222 COVID-19 vaccine. The protocol was immunoSEQ multiplex PCR, while the TCRdb copy is restricted to in-frame clones and leaves out a portion. The sample shows some 120,000 clones, over 85% of them seen only once. CDR1 is MNHEY and CDR2 is SVGAGI in the germline V gene. The CDR3 extends over 16 amino acids. Trimming cost V 0 bases and J 4 bases, with 15 bases left between them. The sample was peripheral blood, taken on day 0 of AZD1222 vaccination. The receptor was isolated from an adult in good health. This rearrangement joins TRBV6-5 to TRBJ1-2; D gene unclear. The CDR3 reads CASSYSPTPTGYGYTF. The CDR3 DNA is TGTGCCAGCAGTTACTCTCCCACCCCTACTGGCTATGGCTACACCTTC.